Each of the 6 T cell receptor beta chains below was sequenced from the same sample in a study of T cell responses to AZD1222 COVID-19 vaccine. Profiled with immunoSEQ multiplex PCR; TCRdb holds only in-frame clones, not every one. Among approximately 190,000 clones listed, roughly 88% were seen once. Sequencing was performed on peripheral blood, taken on day 0 of AZD1222 vaccination. The receptors shown here come from an adult in good health.

The V gene is TRBV9, the J gene TRBJ2-3; D uncertain. This CDR3 has 15 amino acids. V gave up 0 bases and J gave up 3 bases, with 11 bases separating them. CDR1 is SGDLS, CDR2 YYNGEE, per germline. The CDR3 nucleotides are TGTGCCAGCAGCGTAGCCCCAGTTGGGACAGATACGCAGTATTTT. Translating gives CASSVAPVGTDTQYF.

This chain links TRBV18 with TRBJ1-1; 8 bases fit TRBD1. Trimming took 4 bases from V and 3 from J; bases not matched to a gene: 4. Germline CDR1 KGHSH, CDR2 LQKENI. This CDR3 has 14 amino acids. The CDR3 is CASSRTGSDTEAFF. The CDR3 DNA sequence: TGTGCCAGCTCACGGACAGGGTCCGACACTGAAGCTTTCTTT.

V usage is TRBV7-2 and J usage is TRBJ1-6; D is unresolved. Germline V gene sequence: CDR1 SGHTA, CDR2 FQGNSA. The CDR3 extends over 14 amino acids. Trimming pared 3 bases from V and 7 bases from J, leaving 10 bases between. The CDR3, as DNA: TGTGCCAGCAGCTTCGACTCACCCAATTCACCCCTCCACTTT. It yields the protein CASSFDSPNSPLHF.

The V call is TRBV5-6, the J call TRBJ1-4; a weak D match, TRBD1 (5 bases). The ends were cut back, 4 bases at V and 8 bases at J, with 15 bases in the middle. Germline V lookup: CDR1 SGHDT, CDR2 YYEEEE. The CDR3 consists of 14 residues. DNA of the CDR3: TGTGCCAGCAGCCCGGCGGGGGTTCGAGAAAAACTGTTTTTT. Translated: CASSPAGVREKLFF.

The chain links TRBV29-1 to TRBJ1-2; D not resolved. V gave up 4 bases and J gave up 0 bases, with 6 bases separating them. Germline V gene lookup returns CDR1 SQVTM and CDR2 ANQGSEA. The CDR3 covers 12 residues. The CDR3 nucleotides are TGCAGCGTTGGGAGAGCTAACTATGGCTACACCTTC. It specifies CSVGRANYGYTF.

The rearrangement joins TRBV5-4 to TRBJ2-7; D possibly corresponds to TRBD2 (5 bases). CDR3 length equals 13 residues. V gave up 4 bases and J gave up 1 base, with 9 bases separating them. Germline V gene lookup returns CDR1 SGHNT and CDR2 YYREEE (reference sequence). In nucleotides, the CDR3 is TGTGCCAGCAGCGGCGGGTTGTCCTACGAGCAGTACTTC. Its translation is CASSGGLSYEQYF.